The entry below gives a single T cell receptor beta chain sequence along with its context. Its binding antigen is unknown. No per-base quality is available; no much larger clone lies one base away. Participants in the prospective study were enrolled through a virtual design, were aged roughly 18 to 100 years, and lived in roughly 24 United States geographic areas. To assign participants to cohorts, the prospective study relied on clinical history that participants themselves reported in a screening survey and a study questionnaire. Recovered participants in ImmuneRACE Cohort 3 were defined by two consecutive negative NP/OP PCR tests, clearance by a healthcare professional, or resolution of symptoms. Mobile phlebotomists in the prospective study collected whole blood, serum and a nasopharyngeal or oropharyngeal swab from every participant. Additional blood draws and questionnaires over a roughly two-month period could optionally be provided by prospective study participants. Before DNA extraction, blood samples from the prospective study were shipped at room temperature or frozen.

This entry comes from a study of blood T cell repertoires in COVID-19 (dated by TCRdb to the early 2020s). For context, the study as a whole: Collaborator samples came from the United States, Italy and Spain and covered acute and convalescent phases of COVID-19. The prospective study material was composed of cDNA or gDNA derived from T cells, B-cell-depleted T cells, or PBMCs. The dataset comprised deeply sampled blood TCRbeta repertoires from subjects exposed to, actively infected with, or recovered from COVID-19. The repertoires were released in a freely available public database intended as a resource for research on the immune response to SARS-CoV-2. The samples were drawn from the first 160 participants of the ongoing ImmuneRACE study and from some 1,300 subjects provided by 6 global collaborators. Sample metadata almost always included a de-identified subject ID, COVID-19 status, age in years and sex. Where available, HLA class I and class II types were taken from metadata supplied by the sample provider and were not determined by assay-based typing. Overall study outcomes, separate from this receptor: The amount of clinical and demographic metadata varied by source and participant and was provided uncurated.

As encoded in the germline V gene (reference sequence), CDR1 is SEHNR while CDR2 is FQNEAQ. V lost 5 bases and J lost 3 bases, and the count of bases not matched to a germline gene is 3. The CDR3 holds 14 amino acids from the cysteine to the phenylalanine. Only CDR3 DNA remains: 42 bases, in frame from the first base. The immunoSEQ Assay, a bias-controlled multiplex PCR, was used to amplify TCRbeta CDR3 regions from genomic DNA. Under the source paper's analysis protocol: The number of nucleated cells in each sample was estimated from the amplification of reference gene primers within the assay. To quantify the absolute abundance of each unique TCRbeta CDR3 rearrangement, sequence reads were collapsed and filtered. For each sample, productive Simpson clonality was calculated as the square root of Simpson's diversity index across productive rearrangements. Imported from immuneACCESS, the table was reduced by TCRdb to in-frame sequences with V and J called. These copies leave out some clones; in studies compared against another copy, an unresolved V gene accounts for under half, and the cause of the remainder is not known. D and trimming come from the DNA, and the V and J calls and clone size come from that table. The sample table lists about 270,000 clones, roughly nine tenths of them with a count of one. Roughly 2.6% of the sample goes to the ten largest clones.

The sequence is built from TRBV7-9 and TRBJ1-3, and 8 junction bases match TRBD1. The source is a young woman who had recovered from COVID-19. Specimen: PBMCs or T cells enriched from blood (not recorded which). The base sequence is TGTGCCAGCAGCCAACAGGGGGTTGGAAACACCATATATTTT. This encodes CASSQQGVGNTIYF.